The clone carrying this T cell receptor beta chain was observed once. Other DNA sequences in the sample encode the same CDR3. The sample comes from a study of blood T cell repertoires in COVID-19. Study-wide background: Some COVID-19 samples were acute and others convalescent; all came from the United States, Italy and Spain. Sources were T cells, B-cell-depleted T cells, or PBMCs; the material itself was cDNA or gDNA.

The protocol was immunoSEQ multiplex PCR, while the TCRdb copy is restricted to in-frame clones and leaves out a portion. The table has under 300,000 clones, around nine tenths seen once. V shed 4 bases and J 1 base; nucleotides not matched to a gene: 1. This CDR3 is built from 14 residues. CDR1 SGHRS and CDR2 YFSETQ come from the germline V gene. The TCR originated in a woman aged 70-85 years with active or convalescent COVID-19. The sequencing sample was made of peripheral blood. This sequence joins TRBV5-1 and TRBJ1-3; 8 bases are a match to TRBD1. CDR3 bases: TGCGCCAGCAGCGGGACAGGTTCTGGAAACACCATATATTTT. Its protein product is CASSGTGSGNTIYF.